This TCR beta chain was identified during a study of blood T cell repertoires in COVID-19. Study as a whole: The United States, Italy and Spain supplied acute and convalescent COVID-19 samples. Nucleic acid was either cDNA or gDNA, and it came from T cells, B-cell-depleted T cells, or PBMCs.

This CDR3 is built from 15 residues. Participants spanned ages about 18 to 90 years and resided in fewer than 30 US areas. Recovered participants had two consecutive negative NP/OP PCR tests, healthcare professional clearance, or symptom resolution. Profiled with immunoSEQ multiplex PCR; TCRdb holds only in-frame clones, not every one. The sample lists 150,000 to 200,000 clones; about 84% were seen once. The TCR sequence derives from a woman aged 25 to 39 who had recovered from COVID-19. The V and J genes are TRBV21-1 and TRBJ1-3; TRBD1 is the table's D call, not checked against the DNA. TRBV21-1 is noted as a pseudogene. Material: PBMCs or T cells enriched from blood (not recorded which). Written as DNA, the CDR3 is TGTGCCAGTGTATCGGACAGCTACTCTGGAAACACCATATATTTT. Encoded protein: CASVSDSYSGNTIYF.